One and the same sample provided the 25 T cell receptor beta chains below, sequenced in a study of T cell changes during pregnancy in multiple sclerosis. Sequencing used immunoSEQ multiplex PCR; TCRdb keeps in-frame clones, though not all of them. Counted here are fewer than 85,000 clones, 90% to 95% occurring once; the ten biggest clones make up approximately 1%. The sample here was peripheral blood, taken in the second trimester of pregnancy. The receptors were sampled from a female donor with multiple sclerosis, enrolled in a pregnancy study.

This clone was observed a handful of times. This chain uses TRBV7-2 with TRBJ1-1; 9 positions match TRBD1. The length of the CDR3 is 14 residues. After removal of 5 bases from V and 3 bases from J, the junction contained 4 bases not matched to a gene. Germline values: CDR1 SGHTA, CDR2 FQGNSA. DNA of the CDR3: TGTGCCAGCAGCCCGGGACAGGGACACACTGAAGCTTTCTTT. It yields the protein CASSPGQGHTEAFF.

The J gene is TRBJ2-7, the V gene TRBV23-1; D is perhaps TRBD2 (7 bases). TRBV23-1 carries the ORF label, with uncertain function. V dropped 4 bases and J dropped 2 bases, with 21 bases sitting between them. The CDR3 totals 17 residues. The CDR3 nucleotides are TGCGCCAGCAGTCCCTGGGCGGGGGCAGCGGTTCCCTACGAGCAGTACTTC. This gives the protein CASSPWAGAAVPYEQYF.

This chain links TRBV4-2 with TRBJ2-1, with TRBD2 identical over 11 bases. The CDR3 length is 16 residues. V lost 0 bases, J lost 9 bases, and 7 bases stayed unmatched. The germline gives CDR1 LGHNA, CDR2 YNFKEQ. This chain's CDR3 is CASSQEITLAGGEQFF. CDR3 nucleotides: TGTGCCAGCAGCCAAGAAATTACGCTAGCGGGAGGTGAGCAGTTCTTC.

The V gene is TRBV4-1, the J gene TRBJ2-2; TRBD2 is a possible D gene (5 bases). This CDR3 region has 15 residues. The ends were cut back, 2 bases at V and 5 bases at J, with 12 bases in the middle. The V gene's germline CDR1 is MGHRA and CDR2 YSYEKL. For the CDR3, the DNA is TGCGCCAGCAGCCAAAGGACTTCAGAAACCGGGGAGCTGTTTTTT. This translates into CASSQRTSETGELFF.

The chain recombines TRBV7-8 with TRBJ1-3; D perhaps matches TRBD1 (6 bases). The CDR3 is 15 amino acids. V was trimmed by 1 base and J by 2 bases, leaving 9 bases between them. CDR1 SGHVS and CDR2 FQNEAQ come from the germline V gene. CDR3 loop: CASSLVSGAGNTIYF. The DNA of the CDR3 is TGTGCCAGCAGCTTAGTTTCAGGGGCTGGAAACACCATATATTTT.

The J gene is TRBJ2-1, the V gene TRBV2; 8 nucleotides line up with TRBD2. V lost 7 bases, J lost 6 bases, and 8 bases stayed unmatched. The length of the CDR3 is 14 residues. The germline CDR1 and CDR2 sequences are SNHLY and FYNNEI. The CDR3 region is CASTQREKVNEQFF. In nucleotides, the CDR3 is TGTGCCAGCACCCAGCGGGAGAAGGTCAATGAGCAGTTCTTC. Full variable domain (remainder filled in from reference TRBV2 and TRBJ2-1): EPEVTQTPSHQVTQMGQEVILRCVPISNHLYFYWYRQILGQKVEFLVSFYNNEISEKSEIFDDQFSVERPDGSNFTLKIRSTKLEDSAMYFCASTQREKVNEQFFGPGTRLTVL.

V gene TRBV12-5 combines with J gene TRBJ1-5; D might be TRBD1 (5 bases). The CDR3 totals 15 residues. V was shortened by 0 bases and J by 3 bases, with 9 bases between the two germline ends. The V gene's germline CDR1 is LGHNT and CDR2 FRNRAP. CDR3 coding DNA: TGTGCTAGTGGTTTGGTAGGAGGGACCAATCAGCCCCAGCATTTT. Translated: CASGLVGGTNQPQHF.

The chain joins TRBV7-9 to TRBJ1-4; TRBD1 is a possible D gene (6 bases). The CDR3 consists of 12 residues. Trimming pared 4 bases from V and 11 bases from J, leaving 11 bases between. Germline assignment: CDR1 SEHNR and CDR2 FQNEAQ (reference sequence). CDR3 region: CASSYRDEKLFF. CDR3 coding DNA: TGTGCCAGCAGCTACAGGGACGAGAAACTGTTTTTT.

CDR3 residues: CASSLGRSTDTQYF. Written as DNA, the CDR3 is TGCGCCAGCAGCTTGGGGAGGAGTACAGATACGCAGTATTTT. The rearrangement joins TRBV5-1 to TRBJ2-3; maybe TRBD2 (5 bases). CDR3 length: 14 residues. Germline loops: CDR1 SGHRS, CDR2 YFSETQ. V shed 0 bases and J shed 3 bases, with 8 bases lying between them.

DNA of the CDR3: TGTGCCAGCAGTTTACAGATTAGGACGCAGGGGTTCACAGATACGCAGTATTTT. Protein sequence: CASSLQIRTQGFTDTQYF. This chain connects TRBV27 to TRBJ2-3; weak D call: TRBD1 (6 bases). Trimming took off 2 bases at V and 2 bases at J, with 20 bases between the two ends. CDR1 and CDR2 (germline): MNHEY, SMNVEV (reference sequence). The CDR3 is 18 residues long.

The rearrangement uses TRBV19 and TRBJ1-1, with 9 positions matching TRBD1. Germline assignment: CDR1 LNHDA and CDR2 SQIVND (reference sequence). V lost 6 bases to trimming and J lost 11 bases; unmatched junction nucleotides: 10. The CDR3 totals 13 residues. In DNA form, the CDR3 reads TGTGCCAGTAGGGCGGGACAGGGCCTGGAGGCTTTCTTT. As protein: CASRAGQGLEAFF.

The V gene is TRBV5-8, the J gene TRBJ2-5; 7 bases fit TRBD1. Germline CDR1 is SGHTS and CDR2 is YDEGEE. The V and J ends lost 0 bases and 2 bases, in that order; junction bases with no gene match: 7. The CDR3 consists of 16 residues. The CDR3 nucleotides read TGTGCCAGCAGCTTGGCGACAGGGAATATTCAAGAGACCCAGTACTTC. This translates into CASSLATGNIQETQYF.

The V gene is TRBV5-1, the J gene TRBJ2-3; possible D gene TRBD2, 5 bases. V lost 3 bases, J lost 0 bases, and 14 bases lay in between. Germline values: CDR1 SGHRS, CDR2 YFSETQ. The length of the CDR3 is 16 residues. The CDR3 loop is CASSSFSGSSTDTQYF. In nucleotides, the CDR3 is TGCGCCAGCAGCTCTTTCAGCGGTTCTAGCACAGATACGCAGTATTTT.

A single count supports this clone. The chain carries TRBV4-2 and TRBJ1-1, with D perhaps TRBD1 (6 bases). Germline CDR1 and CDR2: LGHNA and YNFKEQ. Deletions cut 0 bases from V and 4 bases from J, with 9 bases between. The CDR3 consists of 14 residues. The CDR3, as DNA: TGTGCCAGCAGCCAAGAGGGGGCTCGCACTGAAGCTTTCTTT. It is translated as CASSQEGARTEAFF.

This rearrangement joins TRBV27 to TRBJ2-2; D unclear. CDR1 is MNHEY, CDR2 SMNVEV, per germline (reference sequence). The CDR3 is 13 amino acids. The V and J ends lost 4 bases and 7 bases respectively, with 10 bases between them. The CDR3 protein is CASSSAAIGELFF. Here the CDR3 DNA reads TGTGCCAGCAGTTCAGCAGCGATCGGGGAGCTGTTTTTT.

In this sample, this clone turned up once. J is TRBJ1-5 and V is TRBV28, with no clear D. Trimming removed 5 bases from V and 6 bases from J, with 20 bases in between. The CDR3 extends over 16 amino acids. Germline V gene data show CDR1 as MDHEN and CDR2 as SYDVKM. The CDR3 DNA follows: TGTGCCAGCAGTACTCCCCCCCGCGGGTGGAGTCAGCCCCAGCATTTT. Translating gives CASSTPPRGWSQPQHF. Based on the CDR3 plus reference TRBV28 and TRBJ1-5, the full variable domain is DVKVTQSSRYLVKRTGEKVFLECVQDMDHENMFWYRQDPGLGLRLIYFSYDVKMKEKGDIPEGYSVSREKKERFSLILESASTNQTSMYLCASSTPPRGWSQPQHFGDGTRLSIL.

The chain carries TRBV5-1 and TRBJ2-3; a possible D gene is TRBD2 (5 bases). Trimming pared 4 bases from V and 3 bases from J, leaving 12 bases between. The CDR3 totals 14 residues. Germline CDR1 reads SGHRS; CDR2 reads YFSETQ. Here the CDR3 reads CASSRTLGTDTQYF. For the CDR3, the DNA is TGCGCCAGCAGCCGGACTCTGGGGACAGATACGCAGTATTTT.

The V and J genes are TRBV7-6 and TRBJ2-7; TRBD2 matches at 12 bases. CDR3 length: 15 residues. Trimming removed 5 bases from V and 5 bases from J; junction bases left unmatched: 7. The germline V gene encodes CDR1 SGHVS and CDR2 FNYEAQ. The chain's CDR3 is CASSITSGRRNEQYF. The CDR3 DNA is TGTGCCAGCAGCATTACTAGCGGGAGGAGGAACGAGCAGTACTTC.

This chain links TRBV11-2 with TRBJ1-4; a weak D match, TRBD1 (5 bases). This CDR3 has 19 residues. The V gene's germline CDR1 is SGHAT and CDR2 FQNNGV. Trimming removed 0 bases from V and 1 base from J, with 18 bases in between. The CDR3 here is CASSLDSMGGGGTNEKLFF. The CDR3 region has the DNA TGTGCCAGCAGCTTAGACTCAATGGGGGGGGGAGGAACTAATGAAAAACTGTTTTTT.

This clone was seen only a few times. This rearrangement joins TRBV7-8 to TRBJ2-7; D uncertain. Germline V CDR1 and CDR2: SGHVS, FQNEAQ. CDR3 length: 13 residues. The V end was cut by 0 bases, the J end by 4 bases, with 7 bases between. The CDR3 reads CASSLAFRYEQYF. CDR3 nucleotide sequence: TGTGCCAGCAGCTTAGCGTTCAGGTACGAGCAGTACTTC.

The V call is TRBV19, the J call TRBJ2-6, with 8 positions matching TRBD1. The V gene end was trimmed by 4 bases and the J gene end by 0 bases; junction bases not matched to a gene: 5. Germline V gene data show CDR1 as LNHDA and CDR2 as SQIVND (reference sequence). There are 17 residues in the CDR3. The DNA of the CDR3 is TGTGCCAGTAGTAGGGACAGGAGCATCTCTGGGGCCAACGTCCTGACTTTC. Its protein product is CASSRDRSISGANVLTF.

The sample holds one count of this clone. In DNA form, the CDR3 reads TGTGCCTGGATAACAAGCGGGAGTAGTGCCGGGGAGCTGTTTTTT. Its protein is CAWITSGSSAGELFF. The chain employs TRBV30 and TRBJ2-2, with 8 bases that match TRBD2. Unmatched junction bases numbered 10, after V lost 4 bases and J lost 6 bases. In germline, CDR1 is GTSNPN, CDR2 SVGIG (reference sequence). The CDR3 has 15 residues.

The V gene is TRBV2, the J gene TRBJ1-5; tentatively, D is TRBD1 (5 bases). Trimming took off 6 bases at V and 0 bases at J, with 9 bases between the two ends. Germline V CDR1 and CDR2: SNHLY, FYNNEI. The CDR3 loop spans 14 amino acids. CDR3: CASSHDSSNQPQHF. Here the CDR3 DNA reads TGTGCCAGCAGCCACGACAGTAGCAATCAGCCCCAGCATTTT.

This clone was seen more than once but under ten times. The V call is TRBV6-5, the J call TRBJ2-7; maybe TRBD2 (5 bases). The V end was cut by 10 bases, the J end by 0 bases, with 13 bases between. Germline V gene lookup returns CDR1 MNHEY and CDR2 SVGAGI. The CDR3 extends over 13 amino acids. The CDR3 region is CATRQRDSYEQYF. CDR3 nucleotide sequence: TGTGCCACCCGGCAGAGGGACTCCTACGAGCAGTACTTC.

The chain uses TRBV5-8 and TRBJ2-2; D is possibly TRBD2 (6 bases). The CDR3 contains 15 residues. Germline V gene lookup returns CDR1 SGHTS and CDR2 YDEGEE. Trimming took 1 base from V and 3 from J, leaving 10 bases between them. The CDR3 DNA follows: TGTGCCAGCAGCTTGACTAGCTCATACACCGGGGAGCTGTTTTTT. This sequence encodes CASSLTSSYTGELFF.